This is a list of T cell receptor beta chains from one sample in a study of blood T cell repertoires in COVID-19. Repertoires were generated with immunoSEQ multiplex PCR, while TCRdb's copy carries only in-frame clones and drops some. The sample carries about 100,000 clones, more than 65% recorded once. The sequenced sample was peripheral blood. The receptors stem from an older man with active or convalescent COVID-19. Both conserved end residues are part of each CDR3. The order of the fields is V gene, clone size, J gene, D gene, CDR3 length, CDR3 DNA, CDR3 protein. A D gene is named only where the DNA matches it firmly. Clone size is shown for a subset of rows, as once, few, many or a class of expanded clone.

v_gene: TRBV28; abundance: NA; j_gene: TRBJ1-6; d_gene: TRBD1; len: 15; CDR3nt: TGTGCCAGCAGTCCCTCAGGGGGCATCGCTTCACCCCTCCACTTT; CDR3aa: CASSPSGGIASPLHF
v_gene: TRBV28; abundance: once; j_gene: TRBJ1-4; d_gene: NA; len: 17; CDR3nt: TGTGCCAGCAGTTCTATAATCGGGGGTAGAACTAATGAAAAACTGTTTTTT; CDR3aa: CASSSIIGGRTNEKLFF
v_gene: TRBV30; abundance: few; j_gene: TRBJ1-1; d_gene: NA; len: 16; CDR3nt: TGTGCCTGGAGTGCGGCAAGGCAGGGCATGAACACTGAAGCTTTCTTT; CDR3aa: CAWSAARQGMNTEAFF
v_gene: TRBV4-3; abundance: once; j_gene: TRBJ2-4; d_gene: NA; len: 16; CDR3nt: TGCGCCAGCAGCCAGGCCGGGGGACTAGCCAAAAACATTCAGTACTTC; CDR3aa: CASSQAGGLAKNIQYF
v_gene: TRBV5-6; abundance: NA; j_gene: TRBJ2-3; d_gene: TRBD2; len: 15; CDR3nt: TGTGCCAGCAGCTTGGGGCGGGGGTACACAGATACGCAGTATTTT; CDR3aa: CASSLGRGYTDTQYF
v_gene: TRBV19; abundance: few; j_gene: TRBJ2-7; d_gene: NA; len: 15; CDR3nt: TGTGCCAGTAGTATAAGCACACGACTGACCTACGAGCAGTACTTC; CDR3aa: CASSISTRLTYEQYF
v_gene: TRBV12-5; abundance: NA; j_gene: TRBJ2-1; d_gene: NA; len: 13; CDR3nt: TGTGCTAGTGGTTTGGAGCAGGGGAGTGAGCAGTTCTTC; CDR3aa: CASGLEQGSEQFF
v_gene: TRBV7-6; abundance: NA; j_gene: TRBJ2-5; d_gene: NA; len: 16; CDR3nt: TGTGCCAGCAGCTTAAACAGCCCGGGAGTTGTAGAGACCCAGTACTTC; CDR3aa: CASSLNSPGVVETQYF
v_gene: TRBV9; abundance: NA; j_gene: TRBJ1-2; d_gene: NA; len: 15; CDR3nt: TGTGCCAGCAGCGTAGCTACCGGGGTTAACTATGGCTACACCTTC; CDR3aa: CASSVATGVNYGYTF
v_gene: TRBV28; abundance: once; j_gene: TRBJ1-4; d_gene: NA; len: 14; CDR3nt: TGTGCCAGCACCCCGCCAGGCGGGTATGAAAAACTGTTTTTT; CDR3aa: CASTPPGGYEKLFF
v_gene: TRBV6-2/TRBV6-3; abundance: NA; j_gene: TRBJ2-5; d_gene: NA; len: 12; CDR3nt: TGTGCCAGCAGTCGTACGGTGGAGACCCAGTACTTC; CDR3aa: CASSRTVETQYF
v_gene: TRBV6-1; abundance: NA; j_gene: TRBJ2-5; d_gene: TRBD1; len: 16; CDR3nt: TGTGCCAGCAGTGAAAGAACAGGGGGCCTCCAAGAGACCCAGTACTTC; CDR3aa: CASSERTGGLQETQYF
v_gene: TRBV7-2; abundance: NA; j_gene: TRBJ1-2; d_gene: NA; len: 14; CDR3nt: TGTGCCAGCAGCTTGAGGACTGGGTTCGATGGCTACACCTTC; CDR3aa: CASSLRTGFDGYTF
v_gene: TRBV5-1; abundance: NA; j_gene: TRBJ1-1; d_gene: NA; len: 14; CDR3nt: TGCGCCAGCAGCTTGGCCTTCCTGTCCACTGAAGCTTTCTTT; CDR3aa: CASSLAFLSTEAFF
v_gene: TRBV6-1; abundance: NA; j_gene: TRBJ1-6; d_gene: TRBD1; len: 14; CDR3nt: TGTGCCAGCAGTTTACCGGGACAGGGATCACCCCTCCACTTT; CDR3aa: CASSLPGQGSPLHF
v_gene: TRBV24-1; abundance: NA; j_gene: TRBJ2-5; d_gene: NA; len: 14; CDR3nt: TGTGCCACCAGTGACCCTCGGACAGAAGAGACCCAGTACTTC; CDR3aa: CATSDPRTEETQYF
v_gene: TRBV29-1; abundance: NA; j_gene: TRBJ1-1; d_gene: NA; len: 13; CDR3nt: TGCAGCGTTGAGAACACAGAGATAAGTGAAGCTTTCTTT; CDR3aa: CSVENTEISEAFF
v_gene: TRBV24-1; abundance: NA; j_gene: TRBJ1-1; d_gene: NA; len: 14; CDR3nt: TGTGCCACCAGGTCCCACTCGGGGAATAGTGAAGCTTTCTTT; CDR3aa: CATRSHSGNSEAFF
v_gene: TRBV13; abundance: NA; j_gene: TRBJ1-2; d_gene: NA; len: 15; CDR3nt: TGTGCCAGCAGCCCAGGCGGGAAACTTAACTATGGCTACACCTTC; CDR3aa: CASSPGGKLNYGYTF
v_gene: TRBV19; abundance: NA; j_gene: TRBJ1-5; d_gene: TRBD1; len: 16; CDR3nt: TGTGCCAGTAGTCCTCACAGGGGGCTTAGCAATCAGCCCCAGCATTTT; CDR3aa: CASSPHRGLSNQPQHF
v_gene: TRBV4-2; abundance: NA; j_gene: TRBJ1-2; d_gene: NA; len: 15; CDR3nt: TGTGCCAGCAGCCAAGAGAGAAACAGGGTGAATGGCTACACCTTC; CDR3aa: CASSQERNRVNGYTF
v_gene: TRBV4-3; abundance: NA; j_gene: TRBJ1-2; d_gene: NA; len: 16; CDR3nt: TGCGCCAGCAGCCGATTCTACAGGGACGCTAACTATGGCTACACCTTC; CDR3aa: CASSRFYRDANYGYTF
v_gene: TRBV7-3; abundance: NA; j_gene: TRBJ2-1; d_gene: NA; len: 12; CDR3nt: TGTGCCAGCAGCTTAACGGGAGCTGAGCAGTTCTTC; CDR3aa: CASSLTGAEQFF
v_gene: TRBV6-5; abundance: NA; j_gene: TRBJ1-2; d_gene: NA; len: 14; CDR3nt: TGTGCCAGCAGTCCCCCCGACAGGCTTTCGGGCTACACCTTC; CDR3aa: CASSPPDRLSGYTF
v_gene: TRBV6-5; abundance: NA; j_gene: TRBJ1-3; d_gene: NA; len: 15; CDR3nt: TGTGCCAGCAGTTACGGGGCAGGGTCTGGAAACACCATATATTTT; CDR3aa: CASSYGAGSGNTIYF
v_gene: TRBV19; abundance: once; j_gene: TRBJ1-2; d_gene: NA; len: 16; CDR3nt: TGTGCCAGTACCAACCTCCTTTCGGGATTGAACTATGGCTACACCTTC; CDR3aa: CASTNLLSGLNYGYTF
v_gene: TRBV7-9; abundance: NA; j_gene: TRBJ2-1; d_gene: NA; len: 18; CDR3nt: TGTGCCAGCAGCCCCACCCGGGACTCCCCGAGCTCCTACAATGAGCAGTTCTTC; CDR3aa: CASSPTRDSPSSYNEQFF
v_gene: TRBV29-1; abundance: NA; j_gene: TRBJ1-1; d_gene: TRBD1; len: 13; CDR3nt: TGCAGCGTTACAGGGGCCCACGGGGCTGAAGCTTTCTTT; CDR3aa: CSVTGAHGAEAFF
v_gene: TRBV2; abundance: NA; j_gene: TRBJ2-7; d_gene: TRBD1; len: 14; CDR3nt: TGTGCCAGCAGGGGGACAGGGGGCCTGTACGAGCAGTACTTC; CDR3aa: CASRGTGGLYEQYF
v_gene: TRBV9; abundance: NA; j_gene: TRBJ1-2; d_gene: TRBD1; len: 15; CDR3nt: TGTGCCAGCAGCGTAGAGGCAGGGGGCATCTATGGCTACACCTTC; CDR3aa: CASSVEAGGIYGYTF
v_gene: TRBV2; abundance: NA; j_gene: TRBJ2-7; d_gene: TRBD2; len: 17; CDR3nt: TGTGCCAGCACTTCAGGAGGCGGTTGGACTAGCGGGCTGACCTGGTACTTC; CDR3aa: CASTSGGGWTSGLTWYF
v_gene: TRBV7-2; abundance: NA; j_gene: TRBJ2-1; d_gene: TRBD2; len: 15; CDR3nt: TGTGCCAGCAGCCCGACTAGCGGTTACTACAATGAGCAGTTCTTC; CDR3aa: CASSPTSGYYNEQFF
v_gene: TRBV11-1; abundance: NA; j_gene: TRBJ2-5; d_gene: NA; len: 12; CDR3nt: TGTGCCAGCAGCTCGAGAGAAGAGACCCAGTACTTC; CDR3aa: CASSSREETQYF
v_gene: TRBV6-5; abundance: NA; j_gene: TRBJ2-3; d_gene: NA; len: 14; CDR3nt: TGTGCCAGCCAGGCCACGGGGGTGACAGATACGCAGTATTTT; CDR3aa: CASQATGVTDTQYF
v_gene: TRBV5-8; abundance: NA; j_gene: TRBJ2-2; d_gene: TRBD2; len: 16; CDR3nt: TGTGCCAGCAGCAAAGGACTAGCGGCGAACACCGGGGAGCTGTTTTTT; CDR3aa: CASSKGLAANTGELFF
v_gene: TRBV5-1; abundance: NA; j_gene: TRBJ2-1; d_gene: TRBD2; len: 15; CDR3nt: TGCGCCAGCAGCGTAGCTAGCGGGAACTACAATGAGCAGTTCTTC; CDR3aa: CASSVASGNYNEQFF
v_gene: TRBV11-2; abundance: few; j_gene: TRBJ1-2; d_gene: NA; len: 12; CDR3nt: TGTGCCAGCAGCTTAGGAGACTATGGCTACACCTTC; CDR3aa: CASSLGDYGYTF
v_gene: TRBV2; abundance: NA; j_gene: TRBJ2-1; d_gene: NA; len: 12; CDR3nt: TGTGCCAGCAAGCCTGGAGGTGTTGAGCAGTTCTTC; CDR3aa: CASKPGGVEQFF
v_gene: TRBV28; abundance: NA; j_gene: TRBJ1-4; d_gene: NA; len: 14; CDR3nt: TGTGCCAGCGGAGCAGGGAATTACGTTGAAAAACTGTTTTTT; CDR3aa: CASGAGNYVEKLFF
v_gene: TRBV4-2; abundance: NA; j_gene: TRBJ1-1; d_gene: NA; len: 15; CDR3nt: TGTGCCAGCAGCCAAGCTTTTCAGGGTGGGACTGAAGCTTTCTTT; CDR3aa: CASSQAFQGGTEAFF
v_gene: TRBV13; abundance: NA; j_gene: TRBJ1-2; d_gene: NA; len: 16; CDR3nt: TGTGCCAGCAGCCCCCCGGGGAGCGGGGTAAACTATGGCTACACCTTC; CDR3aa: CASSPPGSGVNYGYTF
v_gene: TRBV6-2/TRBV6-3; abundance: NA; j_gene: TRBJ2-3; d_gene: NA; len: 14; CDR3nt: TGTGCCAGCAGCCCCAAAGGGGACACAGATACGCAGTATTTT; CDR3aa: CASSPKGDTDTQYF